This note documents a single T cell receptor (beta chain) sequence. Its matching antigen is unknown. The data belong to a study of cytomegalovirus exposure and HLA in healthy donors. Across the whole study: The roughly 130 validation repertoires, a later analysis reported, used the same platform as the roughly 660 repertoires from the first cohort. Study-wide results and caveats: A list of approximately 150 TCR beta chains associated with cytomegalovirus was given. Subsequent analysis of the 120 or so validation repertoires found a tendency for first-cohort TCR clusters to co-occur. Most TCR sequences were rare, but some public TCRs occurred in many donors.

Sequenced by immunoSEQ multiplex PCR; TCRdb stores in-frame clones only, minus some. This sample yields 250,000 to 400,000 clones, of which roughly 90% are seen a single time; approximately 1.2% belongs to the top ten. After removal of 4 bases from V and 5 bases from J, the junction contained 2 bases not matched to a gene. Germline V gene sequence: CDR1 MNHEY, CDR2 SMNVEV (reference sequence). The CDR3 sequence is 15 residues long. Sequenced material: PBMCs. This TCR derives from a woman in her twenties or thirties in good health and CMV-seropositive. The chain uses TRBV27 and TRBJ2-1; 13 bases agree with TRBD2. The CDR3 protein is CASSSGLAGNNEQFF. For the CDR3, the DNA is TGTGCCAGCAGTTCGGGACTAGCGGGGAACAATGAGCAGTTCTTC.